This T cell receptor beta chain was sequenced for a study of blood T cell repertoires in COVID-19. J gave up 5 bases and V 7 bases, and 6 bases lay outside the gene matches. CDR3 length: 14 amino acids. Per germline, CDR1 SNHLY and CDR2 FYNNEI. The protocol was immunoSEQ multiplex PCR, while the TCRdb copy is restricted to in-frame clones and leaves out a portion. In the table there are roughly 70,000 clones, roughly 80% of which are singletons. The sequence was collected from a man aged 60 to 75 with COVID-19, enrolled during active disease. Sample: peripheral blood. The rearrangement links TRBV2 to TRBJ2-2; 8 positions match TRBD2. The CDR3: CASIRLATTGELFF. Written as DNA, the CDR3 is TGTGCCAGCATTCGACTAGCGACAACCGGGGAGCTGTTTTTT.